Listed below are T cell receptor beta chains from one sample, sequenced in a study of control samples from healthy donors and cancer patients. TCRdb keeps only in-frame clones here, not all; method: immunoSEQ multiplex PCR. The table shows just over 80,000 clones, with 85% to 90% occurring only once. Sequenced sample: blood. Receptors originate from a man aged 45-60 years in good health. Both conserved end residues are part of each CDR3. D genes are given only for firm matches. Where a row states a size, it is once, few, many or the class of an expanded clone; other rows omit it.

CDR3nt | CDR3aa | d_gene | abundance | j_gene | v_gene
TGTGCCAGCAGCGTAGCTGGGGATGGTGAAAAACTGTTTTTT | CASSVAGDGEKLFF | - | - | TRBJ1-4 | TRBV9
TGTGCCAGCAGCTCGGTAGATACGCAGTATTTT | CASSSVDTQYF | - | - | TRBJ2-3 | TRBV9
TGTGCCAGCAGTTACACCGGGCCAAACGGAAACACCATATATTTT | CASSYTGPNGNTIYF | - | - | TRBJ1-3 | TRBV6-5
TGTGCCACGTCCCCACTGGCGGCGAACACCGGGGAGCTGTTTTTT | CATSPLAANTGELFF | - | - | TRBJ2-2 | TRBV18
TGTGCCAGCAGTCATAGCGGGGGGGCCCTCAATGAGCAGTTCTTC | CASSHSGGALNEQFF | TRBD2 | - | TRBJ2-1 | TRBV6-5
TGTGCCAGCAGTATCGGACGGTTGTCACCGGAAGCTTTCTTT | CASSIGRLSPEAFF | - | few | TRBJ1-1 | TRBV27
TGTGCCAGCAGTCCCCCCAATCAGCCCCAGCATTTT | CASSPPNQPQHF | - | - | TRBJ1-5 | TRBV6-6
TGTGCCACCAGCAGAGAAGGGAACACTGAAGCTTTCTTT | CATSREGNTEAFF | - | few | TRBJ1-1 | TRBV15
TGTGCCAGCAACCCGCGGAGGGGACTAGCGGGGTTAAGCTCCTACAATGAGCAGTTCTTC | CASNPRRGLAGLSSYNEQFF | TRBD2 | - | TRBJ2-1 | TRBV6-2/TRBV6-3
TGTGCCAGCAGTTACTCGGCAGGGGGATATAATTCACCCCTCCACTTT | CASSYSAGGYNSPLHF | TRBD1 | - | TRBJ1-6 | TRBV6-5
TGTGCCAGCACCTTCTTCACAGGCTTAGCCACCGGGGAGCTGTTTTTT | CASTFFTGLATGELFF | - | - | TRBJ2-2 | TRBV5-4
TGTGCCAGCAGTGAGCCGGGACAGGGTTCTGAAAAACTGTTTTTT | CASSEPGQGSEKLFF | TRBD1 | once | TRBJ1-4 | TRBV25-1
TGTGCCAGCAGCCGGAATAGAGGGGAGGGTGAAAAACTGTTTTTT | CASSRNRGEGEKLFF | - | - | TRBJ1-4 | TRBV3-1/TRBV3-2
TGTGCCAGCAGCTTGACAGGGACAGCCGGGGAGCTGTTTTTT | CASSLTGTAGELFF | TRBD1 | - | TRBJ2-2 | TRBV13
TGTGCCAGCAGTGAAGTCGAGGGGTCGGGGGGGAATCAGCCCCAGCATTTT | CASSEVEGSGGNQPQHF | - | - | TRBJ1-5 | TRBV6-1
TGTGCCAGCAGCCCTTATAGCGGGGAAGCCACAGATACGCAGTATTTT | CASSPYSGEATDTQYF | TRBD2 | - | TRBJ2-3 | TRBV27
TGTGCCAGCAGCCAAGAGATCGGGGGATATGGCTACACCTTC | CASSQEIGGYGYTF | - | - | TRBJ1-2 | TRBV14
TGTGCCAGCTCACCTACGGCCACCGGGGAGCTGTTTTTT | CASSPTATGELFF | - | once | TRBJ2-2 | TRBV18
TGTGCCAGCAGCCCCAGGGGCTACAATGAGCAGTTCTTC | CASSPRGYNEQFF | - | - | TRBJ2-1 | TRBV7-9
TGTGCCAGCAGTCTAGATTACGGGGAAGAGGATGGATACACCTTC | CASSLDYGEEDGYTF | - | - | TRBJ1-2 | TRBV7-8
TGTGCCAGCAGCAAAGGCGGCGGACTAGCCAAAAACATTCAGTACTTC | CASSKGGGLAKNIQYF | - | once | TRBJ2-4 | TRBV21-1
TGTGCCAGCAGTTTTTACGGCGGGGGGGACTACAATGAGCAGTTCTTC | CASSFYGGGDYNEQFF | TRBD2 | - | TRBJ2-1 | TRBV28
TGTGCCAGCAGCTTAGTCCCTCCGGGACAGGGGCCCCTCGCGATATATTTT | CASSLVPPGQGPLAIYF | TRBD1 | - | TRBJ1-3 | TRBV7-3
TGTGCCAGCAGCAAAGAGTCCACCCTAGCGTATCAGCCCCAGCATTTT | CASSKESTLAYQPQHF | - | - | TRBJ1-5 | TRBV21-1
TGTGCCAGCAGTTACTCATCCCGACCCTCCGGGGAGCTGTTTTTT | CASSYSSRPSGELFF | - | - | TRBJ2-2 | TRBV6-5
TGCGCCAGCAGCCCCGGTACTAGCGGGGGCGGGACCGGGGAGCTGTTTTTT | CASSPGTSGGGTGELFF | TRBD2 | - | TRBJ2-2 | TRBV4-1
TGTGCCAGCAGCACGCGGGGACAGTATGGCTACACCTTC | CASSTRGQYGYTF | - | - | TRBJ1-2 | TRBV21-1
TGTGCCAGCAGTGAAGAGGCGGGGGCCTACGAGCAGTACTTC | CASSEEAGAYEQYF | TRBD2 | - | TRBJ2-7 | TRBV6-1
TGTGCCAGCAGTGAAGGGGACAGGTCAGGCTACACCTTC | CASSEGDRSGYTF | TRBD1 | - | TRBJ1-2 | TRBV6-1
TGCGCCAGCAGTGGGAACGACAGGGACGGCTACACCTTC | CASSGNDRDGYTF | TRBD1 | - | TRBJ1-2 | TRBV10-1
TGTGCCAGCAGTTATGTCAGGGAACTAAGGTATCAGCCCCAGCATTTT | CASSYVRELRYQPQHF | - | - | TRBJ1-5 | TRBV6-9
TGTGCCAGCGATTCTCCGGGACACCATAGGGGCTACACCTTC | CASDSPGHHRGYTF | - | - | TRBJ1-2 | TRBV28
TGTGCCAGCAGCTTCGTTCAGACTAGAGGCACTGAAGCTTTCTTT | CASSFVQTRGTEAFF | - | - | TRBJ1-1 | TRBV5-5